This TCR beta chain was identified during a study of blood T cell repertoires in COVID-19. Background on the study: T cells, B-cell-depleted T cells, or PBMCs provided the cDNA or gDNA that served as material.

Enrolment of Seattle patients took place during active infection, and they were followed longitudinally. The V gene end was trimmed by 5 bases and the J gene end by 6 bases; junction bases not matched to a gene: 12. This CDR3 has 16 amino acids. The germline gives CDR1 MDHEN, CDR2 SYDVKM. Authors' data handling: The authors estimated nucleated cell counts from reference gene primer amplification. The method was immunoSEQ multiplex PCR; TCRdb's version includes in-frame clones alone and lacks a portion of them. V and J calls plus clone size are reproduced from that table; the DNA served to infer D and trimming. The repertoire holds around 60,000 clones, around 77% seen once, with approximately 4.8% in the top ten.

The chain uses TRBV28 and TRBJ2-1, with 8 bases identical to TRBD2. The sequenced material came from peripheral blood. This clonotype was sampled from a woman in her 70s with COVID-19, enrolled during active disease. CDR3: CASSPPGGQIGNEQFF. The CDR3 nucleotides read TGTGCCAGCAGTCCGCCGGGGGGGCAAATCGGCAATGAGCAGTTCTTC.